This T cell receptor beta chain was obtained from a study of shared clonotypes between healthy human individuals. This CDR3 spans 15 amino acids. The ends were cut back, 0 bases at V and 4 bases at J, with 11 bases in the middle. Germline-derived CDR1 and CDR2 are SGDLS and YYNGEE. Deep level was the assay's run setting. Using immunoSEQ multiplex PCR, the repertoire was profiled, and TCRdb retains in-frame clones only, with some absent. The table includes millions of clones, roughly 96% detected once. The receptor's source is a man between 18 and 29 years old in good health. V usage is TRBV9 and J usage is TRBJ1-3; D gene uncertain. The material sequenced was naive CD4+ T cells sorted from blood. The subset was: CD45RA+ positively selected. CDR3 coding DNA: TGTGCCAGCAGCGTAGGGATAGGGTCCGGAAACACCATATATTTT. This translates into CASSVGIGSGNTIYF.